This paragraph reports one T cell receptor (beta chain). Its antigen is not identified. The CDR3 runs 19 residues. Germline CDR1 SGHDN, CDR2 FVKESK. V shed 0 bases, J shed 2 bases, and the junction held 6 bases outside the gene matches. immunoSEQ v3.0 was run at survey level. Clones were sequenced by immunoSEQ multiplex PCR, and TCRdb holds only the in-frame ones, with some missing. The sample holds tens of thousands of clones, roughly four fifths seen once. These data belong to a study of long-term antiretroviral therapy in people with HIV. Study-wide results and limits: Every time point showed a repertoire led by clones expanded before ART. In samples taken after ART, diversity increased but remained below transplant donor control levels.

Each specimen consisted of roughly 0.9-10 million cryopreserved PBMC prior to extraction of DNA. This clonotype originated in a man aged 18-30 years with HIV. The chain carries TRBV14 and TRBJ2-1; 14 bases match TRBD2. This material consisted of unsorted PBMCs, taken 0.8 years before starting antiretroviral therapy. CDR3 loop: CASSQDYGLAGGPYNEQFF. CDR3 in DNA: TGTGCCAGCAGCCAAGATTATGGACTAGCGGGAGGACCCTACAATGAGCAGTTCTTC.